One and the same sample provided the 32 T cell receptor beta chains below, sequenced in a study of shared clonotypes between healthy human individuals. The naive CD8 fraction comprised CD45RO-negative cells positively selected for CCR7 and excluded terminally differentiated effector memory CD45RA+ cells. TCRdb keeps only in-frame clones here, not all; method: immunoSEQ multiplex PCR. The sample shows around 2.1 million clones, under 95% of them seen only once. Sequences were obtained from naive CD8+ T cells from PBMCs. The receptors here all came from a man in his late teens or twenties in good health. Some clones in this sample may be carry-over from other donors' samples.

V usage is TRBV19 and J usage is TRBJ2-7; tentatively, D is TRBD1 (6 bases). Trimming left V 1 base short and J 2 bases short, with 12 bases between. The germline V gene encodes CDR1 LNHDA and CDR2 SQIVND (reference sequence). The CDR3 length is 15 residues. For the CDR3, the DNA is TGTGCCAGTAGTATAGGAAGGGACATCACCTACGAGCAGTACTTC. Translating it yields CASSIGRDITYEQYF.

About this clone: Other nucleotide sequences in the sample specify the same CDR3. Here the CDR3 DNA reads TGTGCCAGCAGCGTAGGTAGCGGGAGGGAATACAATGAGCAGTTCTTC. Protein sequence: CASSVGSGREYNEQFF. The chain recombines TRBV9 with TRBJ2-1; 11 bases agree with TRBD2. Per germline, CDR1 SGDLS and CDR2 YYNGEE. This CDR3 is built from 16 residues. The trim removed 0 bases at V and 4 bases at J, leaving 3 bases unmatched.

The chain has TRBV11-2 and TRBJ2-1; the match to TRBD1 covers 8 bases. Trimming removed 5 bases from V and 3 bases from J; junction bases left unmatched: 12. Germline values: CDR1 SGHAT, CDR2 FQNNGV. The CDR3 sequence is 17 residues long. CDR3 protein: CASSHTRGQGDYNEQFF. The CDR3 region has the DNA TGTGCCAGCAGCCATACAAGAGGACAGGGAGACTACAATGAGCAGTTCTTC.

V and J are TRBV5-4 and TRBJ2-7; 8 bases map to TRBD2. The CDR3 consists of 15 residues. CDR1 SGHNT and CDR2 YYREEE come from the germline V gene (reference sequence). With V trimmed by 0 bases and J by 4 bases, 6 bases remained unmatched. CDR3 amino acids: CASSLGSAGVYEQYF. CDR3 in DNA: TGTGCCAGCAGCTTGGGATCAGCGGGAGTGTACGAGCAGTACTTC.

The chain carries TRBV5-1 and TRBJ2-5; D is tentatively TRBD1 or TRBD2 (5 bases each). The DNA end is a closer match to TRBJ2-7, so the J assignment may be wrong. CDR1 is SGHRS and CDR2 is YFSETQ in the germline V gene. The CDR3 is made up of 14 amino acids. CDR3 DNA: TGCGCCAGCAGCTTGGGGGACGCAACCTACGAGCAGTACTTC. Translating gives CASSLGDATYEQYF.

The chain joins TRBV18 to TRBJ1-4; D uncertain. Trimming shortened V by 3 bases and J by 2 bases, and 10 bases separated the two germline ends. This CDR3 region has 15 residues. Germline assignment: CDR1 KGHSH and CDR2 LQKENI. DNA of the CDR3: TGTGCCAGCTCACCGTCAAGGGTTACTAATGAAAAACTGTTTTTT. It encodes CASSPSRVTNEKLFF.

The chain couples TRBV11-1 to TRBJ2-5; 15 bases agree with TRBD2. Germline CDR1 and CDR2: SGHAT and FQDESV (reference sequence). This CDR3 contains 17 residues. The ends lost 4 bases at V and 4 bases at J; junction bases unmatched: 7. Written as DNA, the CDR3 is TGTGCCAGCAGCTCACCCGGACTAGCGGGAGGGCCAGAGACCCAGTACTTC. Translation gives CASSSPGLAGGPETQYF.

The chain has TRBV5-6 and TRBJ2-7; TRBD2 agrees at 12 bases. The CDR3 loop spans 17 amino acids. Looked up from germline, CDR1 is SGHDT and CDR2 is YYEEEE. V trimming: 0 bases; J trimming: 2 bases; junction bases outside the gene matches: 6. The CDR3 DNA reads TGTGCCAGCAGCTTGGCAGAGACTAGCGGGAGAACCTACGAGCAGTACTTC. This sequence encodes CASSLAETSGRTYEQYF.

To note about this clone: This CDR3 is also generated by other DNA sequences in the sample. The gene calls are TRBV27 and TRBJ2-1; a possible D gene is TRBD1 (5 bases). There are 13 residues in the CDR3. Germline loops: CDR1 MNHEY, CDR2 SMNVEV (reference sequence). The V and J ends lost 5 bases and 3 bases respectively, with 8 bases between them. The CDR3 is CASSPDSYNEQFF. CDR3 bases: TGTGCCAGCAGTCCCGACAGCTACAATGAGCAGTTCTTC.

The rearrangement uses TRBV28 and TRBJ2-6; D possibly uses TRBD1 or TRBD2 (5 bases each). Trimming removed 6 bases from V and 2 bases from J, with 26 bases in between. Looked up from germline, CDR1 is MDHEN and CDR2 is SYDVKM. The CDR3 is 20 amino acids. The CDR3 is CASSPQRGAILPPGANVLTF. CDR3 sequence (DNA): TGTGCCAGCAGCCCCCAGAGGGGAGCCATTCTACCACCTGGGGCCAACGTCCTGACTTTC.

The chain recombines TRBV7-9 with TRBJ2-2, with D perhaps matching TRBD1 or TRBD2 (6 bases each). CDR3 length: 15 residues. Trimming pared 5 bases from V and 4 bases from J, leaving 14 bases between. The germline V gene encodes CDR1 SEHNR and CDR2 FQNEAQ (reference sequence). This CDR3 reads CASSPSKGGTGELFF. The CDR3, as DNA: TGTGCCAGCAGCCCCTCGAAGGGGGGCACCGGGGAGCTGTTTTTT.

The rearrangement joins TRBV7-2 to TRBJ2-7; D is perhaps TRBD2 (6 bases). Deletions cut 3 bases from V and 0 bases from J, with 12 bases between. The CDR3 runs to 15 residues. CDR1 is SGHTA, CDR2 FQGNSA, per germline. CDR3 loop: CASSFFAGRSYEQYF. CDR3 DNA sequence: TGTGCCAGCAGCTTCTTCGCGGGACGCTCCTACGAGCAGTACTTC.

The CDR3 is CASSFRGPAFYEQYF. The CDR3 bases are TGTGCCAGCAGTTTTAGGGGCCCGGCATTCTACGAGCAGTACTTC. This chain connects TRBV28 to TRBJ2-7; TRBD1 is a possible D gene (5 bases). The V and J ends lost 3 bases and 3 bases respectively, with 15 bases between them. The CDR3 is 15 residues long. CDR1 is MDHEN and CDR2 is SYDVKM in the germline V gene.

This sequence joins TRBV6-4 and TRBJ2-3; 12 bases are a match to TRBD2. With V trimmed by 6 bases and J by 5 bases, 6 bases remained unmatched. The germline V gene encodes CDR1 MRHNA and CDR2 SNTAGT. The CDR3 loop spans 15 amino acids. CDR3 sequence (DNA): TGTGCCAGCAGCAAGACTAGCGGGAGTGGAGATACGCAGTATTTT. This encodes CASSKTSGSGDTQYF.

The gene calls are TRBV28 and TRBJ2-1; possibly TRBD2 for D (5 bases). The germline V gene has CDR1 MDHEN and CDR2 SYDVKM. V was clipped by 3 bases and J by 15 bases, with 9 bases between them. The CDR3 has 10 amino acids. CDR3 DNA sequence: TGTGCCAGCAGTTTTGGGAGTTTGTTCTTC. It specifies CASSFGSLFF.

The chain has TRBV2 and TRBJ2-1; D is unclear. Trimming took off 7 bases at V and 8 bases at J, with 15 bases between the two ends. The CDR3 has 13 residues. Germline V gives CDR1 SNHLY, CDR2 FYNNEI. The CDR3 reads CASILLGNDEQFF. CDR3 DNA sequence: TGTGCCAGCATACTCTTAGGGAACGATGAGCAGTTCTTC.

The gene calls are TRBV4-3 and TRBJ2-1; D remains ambiguous. V lost 4 bases, J lost 0 bases, and 10 bases lay in between. The CDR3 has 15 residues. CDR1 is LGHNA and CDR2 is YSLEER in the germline V gene. The CDR3 loop reads CASSPLGSSYNEQFF. The CDR3 DNA reads TGCGCCAGCAGCCCGCTGGGGTCCTCCTACAATGAGCAGTTCTTC.

The chain joins TRBV28 to TRBJ1-3, with D possibly being TRBD1 (6 bases). The CDR3 is 15 residues long. Germline-derived CDR1 and CDR2 are MDHEN and SYDVKM. V was cut by 7 bases and J by 3 bases, with 16 bases left in between. The CDR3 DNA reads as TGTGCCAGCACCCTACAGGGAGTAGATGGAAACACCATATATTTT. It encodes CASTLQGVDGNTIYF.

In DNA, the CDR3 is TGTGCCAGCAGTTCCGGGCAATACTATGGCTACACCTTC. As protein: CASSSGQYYGYTF. The V gene is TRBV27, the J gene TRBJ1-2; D uncertain. This CDR3 is built from 13 residues. Trimming took off 4 bases at V and 3 bases at J, with 9 bases between the two ends. Looked up from germline, CDR1 is MNHEY and CDR2 is SMNVEV (reference sequence).

The chain uses TRBV13 and TRBJ1-1; 7 bases fit TRBD1. Trimming removed 4 bases from V and 6 bases from J; junction bases left unmatched: 8. CDR3 size: 14 residues. Germline V CDR1 and CDR2: PRHDT, FYEKMQ (reference sequence). In DNA, the CDR3 is TGTGCCAGCAGCTGGGCCAGGGGGGATGCTGAAGCTTTCTTT. Translation gives CASSWARGDAEAFF.

J is TRBJ2-5 and V is TRBV18; weak D call: TRBD1 (6 bases). Germline V gene lookup returns CDR1 KGHSH and CDR2 LQKENI. Trimming cost V 2 bases and J 2 bases, with 9 bases left between them. The CDR3 extends over 14 amino acids. The CDR3 DNA reads TGTGCCAGCTCACCAAGGGGGAAACAAGAGACCCAGTACTTC. It yields the protein CASSPRGKQETQYF.

V is TRBV2 and J is TRBJ2-7; D gene ambiguous. This CDR3 spans 14 amino acids. Deletions cut 3 bases from V and 3 bases from J, with 12 bases between. Germline CDR1 SNHLY, CDR2 FYNNEI. The DNA for the CDR3 is TGTGCCAGCAGTGATGGCAGTGCAGGCTACGAGCAGTACTTC. Amino acids: CASSDGSAGYEQYF.

V is TRBV6-5 and J is TRBJ2-2, with D unclear. Germline V gives CDR1 MNHEY, CDR2 SVGAGI. The CDR3 length is 16 residues. V lost 0 bases, J lost 0 bases, and 8 bases lay in between. The CDR3 region is CASSYSQNANTGELFF. The DNA for the CDR3 is TGTGCCAGCAGTTACTCACAAAACGCGAACACCGGGGAGCTGTTTTTT.

This rearrangement joins TRBV5-1 to TRBJ2-1; D gene uncertain. The CDR3 is 16 amino acids. Germline CDR1 reads SGHRS; CDR2 reads YFSETQ. V was trimmed by 0 bases and J by 6 bases, leaving 16 bases between them. CDR3 in DNA: TGCGCCAGCAGCTTGGTGGGCAGCCTCGTGCCCAATGAGCAGTTCTTC. Translating gives CASSLVGSLVPNEQFF.

This clone was seen just once. This chain uses TRBV19 with TRBJ2-7, with 11 bases matching TRBD2. With 6 bases clipped from V and 1 base from J, the junction kept 14 bases outside the gene matches. The CDR3 loop spans 18 amino acids. CDR1 is LNHDA, CDR2 SQIVND, per germline (reference sequence). The CDR3 DNA reads as TGTGCCAGTAGAGACCGTGAACTAGCGGGAGCTAGGTCCTACGAGCAGTACTTC. Translated: CASRDRELAGARSYEQYF.

V and J are TRBV5-6 and TRBJ2-1, with D maybe TRBD2 (6 bases). This CDR3 spans 15 amino acids. The germline V gene has CDR1 SGHDT and CDR2 YYEEEE. Trimming left V 0 bases short and J 7 bases short, with 14 bases between. This CDR3 reads CASSLEREWWNEQFF. The DNA for the CDR3 is TGTGCCAGCAGCTTGGAACGGGAGTGGTGGAATGAGCAGTTCTTC.

This chain connects TRBV6-6 to TRBJ2-5; D not certain. V lost 4 bases and J 2 bases, leaving 11 bases between the germline ends. The germline gives CDR1 MNHNY, CDR2 SVGAGI (reference sequence). This CDR3 region has 14 residues. The CDR3 nucleotides read TGTGCCAGCAGTTTAAGGGTAGGGCAAGAGACCCAGTACTTC. The encoded protein is CASSLRVGQETQYF.

The chain employs TRBV19 and TRBJ2-5; D could derive from TRBD1 or TRBD2 (5 bases each). CDR3 length: 14 amino acids. CDR1 and CDR2 (germline): LNHDA, SQIVND (reference sequence). Trimming cost V 6 bases and J 1 base, with 12 bases left between them. CDR3 coding DNA: TGTGCCAGTAGGGGGCTCGGGGTCCAAGAGACCCAGTACTTC. It encodes CASRGLGVQETQYF. The whole variable domain, remainder taken from reference TRBV19 and TRBJ2-5, is DGGITQSPKYLFRKEGQNVTLSCEQNLNHDAMYWYRQDPGQGLRLIYYSQIVNDFQKGDIAEGYSVSREKKESFPLTVTSAQKNPTAFYLCASRGLGVQETQYFGPGTRLLVL.

This chain uses TRBV9 with TRBJ2-5, with D possibly being TRBD1 or TRBD2 (5 bases each). This CDR3 is built from 12 residues. The V gene lost 5 bases and the J gene lost 5 bases, with 10 bases spanning the gap. Germline lookup yields CDR1 SGDLS and CDR2 YYNGEE. DNA of the CDR3: TGTGCCAGCAGGGGGGATAGTGAGACCCAGTACTTC. It yields the protein CASRGDSETQYF.

The chain is built from TRBV4-1 and TRBJ1-2; no definite D call. Germline assignment: CDR1 MGHRA and CDR2 YSYEKL. The CDR3 covers 18 residues. V gave up 2 bases and J gave up 3 bases, with 22 bases separating them. The CDR3 sequence: CASSQRRPSYPSYYGYTF. CDR3 sequence (DNA): TGCGCCAGCAGCCAAAGACGGCCCAGTTACCCCTCGTACTATGGCTACACCTTC.

The chain combines TRBV25-1 with TRBJ1-2; D is unresolved. V lost 5 bases to trimming and J lost 6 bases, with 13 bases between them. In germline, CDR1 is MGHDK, CDR2 SYGVNS. This CDR3 region has 13 residues. The CDR3 is CASSSTRAHGYTF. Here the CDR3 DNA reads TGTGCCAGCAGTTCAACCCGAGCCCATGGCTACACCTTC.

This rearrangement joins TRBV21-1 to TRBJ2-7. TRBV21-1 represents a pseudogene. The CDR3 spans 18 residues. CDR3 nucleotides: TGTGCCAGCAGCAAACCTAAGTTCAGGGGGGGGCGAAGGTACGAGCAGTACTTC. Residues: CASSKPKFRGGRRYEQYF.